What follows is one TCR beta chain and its context. Per the germline V gene, CDR1 is MGHDK and CDR2 is SYGVNS. The V gene lost 3 bases and the J gene lost 4 bases, with 12 bases spanning the gap. This CDR3 has 14 amino acids. This specimen belongs to a study of shared clonotypes between healthy human individuals. Memory CD4+ cells were the fraction left after CD45RA+ naive selection. Only in-frame clones appear in the TCRdb table, and some are missing; sequencing was by immunoSEQ multiplex PCR. The sample contains 2 million to 3 million clones, more than 85% of which appear only once. The chain employs TRBV25-1 and TRBJ1-1, with no clear D. The specimen sequenced was naive CD4+ T cells from PBMCs. Subset: CD45RA+ positively selected. The receptor was isolated from a young man in good health. Some clones in this sample may be carry-over from other donors' samples. Written as DNA, the CDR3 is TGTGCCAGCAGTGATACCCCTTGGGTCACTGAAGCTTTCTTT. It translates to CASSDTPWVTEAFF.